This TCR beta chain was found in a study of Tregs in tolerant kidney transplant recipients. Turning to the study itself: Related graft donors supplied nonmyeloablative bone marrow transplants, and mixed chimerism was transient.

CD4+CD25+CD127- Tregs, CD4+CD25- non-Tregs, CD4 and CD8 cells were sorted. Trimming removed 1 base at V and 5 bases at J, with 14 bases between. CDR3 size: 14 residues. Germline CDR1 reads DFQATT; CDR2 reads SNEGSKA (reference sequence). TCRdb's table, derived via immunoSEQ multiplex PCR, lists solely in-frame clones and lacks some. This sample's table has tens of thousands of clones. Findings and caveats of the study: Biological reproducibility was not directly addressed in this study. Findings come from small patient numbers and require larger validation.

Concerning this clone: The antigen is not known. The read stops 3 residues short of the end of the CDR3; the missing end is completed from the germline J gene.

The origin of this receptor is a human donor who received a combined kidney and bone marrow transplant. This sample comprised CD4+ T cells from blood, obtained before the transplant. This chain links TRBV20-1 with TRBJ2-5, with D possibly matching TRBD2 (6 bases). The CDR3 region is CSARGGTAGETQYF. The CDR3 DNA, read in part, is TGCAGTGCTAGAGGCGGGACTGCGGGGGAGACC.